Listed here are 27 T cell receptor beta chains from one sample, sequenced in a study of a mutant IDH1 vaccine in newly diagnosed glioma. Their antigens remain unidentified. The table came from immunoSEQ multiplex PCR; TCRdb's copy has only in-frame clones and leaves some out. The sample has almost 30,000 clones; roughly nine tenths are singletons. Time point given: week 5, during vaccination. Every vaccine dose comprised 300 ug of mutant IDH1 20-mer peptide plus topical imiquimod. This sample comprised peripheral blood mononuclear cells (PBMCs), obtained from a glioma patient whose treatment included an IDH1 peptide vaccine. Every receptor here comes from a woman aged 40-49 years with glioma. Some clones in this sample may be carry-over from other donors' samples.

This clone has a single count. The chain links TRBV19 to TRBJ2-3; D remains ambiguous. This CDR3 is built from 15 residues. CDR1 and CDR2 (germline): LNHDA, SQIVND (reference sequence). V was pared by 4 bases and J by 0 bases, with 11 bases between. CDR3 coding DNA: TGTGCCAGTAGTAACAAGGTGGCTAGCACAGATACGCAGTATTTT. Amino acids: CASSNKVASTDTQYF.

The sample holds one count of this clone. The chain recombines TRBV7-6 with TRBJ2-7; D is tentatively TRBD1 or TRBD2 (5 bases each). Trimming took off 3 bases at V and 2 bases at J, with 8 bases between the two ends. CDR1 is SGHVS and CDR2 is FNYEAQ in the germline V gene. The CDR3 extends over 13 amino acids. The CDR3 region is CASSFGATYEQYF. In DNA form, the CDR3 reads TGTGCCAGCAGCTTCGGGGCCACCTACGAGCAGTACTTC.

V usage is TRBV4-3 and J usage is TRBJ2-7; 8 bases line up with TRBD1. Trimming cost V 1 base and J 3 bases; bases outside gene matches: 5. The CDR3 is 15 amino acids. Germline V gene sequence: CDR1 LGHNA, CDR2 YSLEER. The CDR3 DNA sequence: TGCGCCAGCAGCCAAGGCCTAGACAGGGGCTACGAGCAGTACTTC. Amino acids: CASSQGLDRGYEQYF.

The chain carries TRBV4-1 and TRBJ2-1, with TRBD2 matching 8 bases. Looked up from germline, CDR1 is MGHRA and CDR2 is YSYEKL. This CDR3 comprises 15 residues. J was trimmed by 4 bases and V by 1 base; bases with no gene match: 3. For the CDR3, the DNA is TGCGCCAGCAGCCAAGCTAGCGGGCTTTACAATGAGCAGTTCTTC. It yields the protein CASSQASGLYNEQFF.

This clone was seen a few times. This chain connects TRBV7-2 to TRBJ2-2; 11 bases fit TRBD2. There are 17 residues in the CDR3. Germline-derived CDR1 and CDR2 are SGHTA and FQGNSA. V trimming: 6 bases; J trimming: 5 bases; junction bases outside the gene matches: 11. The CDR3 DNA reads TGTGCCAGCAGGAAACCGGGACTAGCGGCCAGTACCGGGGAGCTGTTTTTT. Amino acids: CASRKPGLAASTGELFF. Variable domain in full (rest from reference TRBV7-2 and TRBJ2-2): GAGVSQSPSNKVTEKGKDVELRCDPISGHTALYWYRQSLGQGLEFLIYFQGNSAPDKSGLPSDRFSAERTGGSVSTLTIQRTQQEDSAVYLCASRKPGLAASTGELFFGEGSRLTVL.

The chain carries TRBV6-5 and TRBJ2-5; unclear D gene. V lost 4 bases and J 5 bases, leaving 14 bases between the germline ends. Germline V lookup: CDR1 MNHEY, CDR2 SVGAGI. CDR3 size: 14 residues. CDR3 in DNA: TGTGCCAGCAGTTTCGAATCCCTGGGGGAGACCCAGTACTTC. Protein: CASSFESLGETQYF.

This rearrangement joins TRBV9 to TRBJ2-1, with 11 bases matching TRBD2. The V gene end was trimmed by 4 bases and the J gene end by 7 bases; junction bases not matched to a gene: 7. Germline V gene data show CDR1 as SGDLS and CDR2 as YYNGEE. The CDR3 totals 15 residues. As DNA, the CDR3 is TGTGCCAGCAGCACCCCTAGCGGGGGGCGGAATGAGCAGTTCTTC. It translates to CASSTPSGGRNEQFF.

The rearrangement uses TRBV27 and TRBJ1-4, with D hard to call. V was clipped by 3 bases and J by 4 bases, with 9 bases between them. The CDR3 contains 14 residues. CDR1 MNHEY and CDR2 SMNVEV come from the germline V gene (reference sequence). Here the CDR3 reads CASSLVGLNEKLFF. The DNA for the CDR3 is TGTGCCAGCAGTTTGGTGGGCCTTAATGAAAAACTGTTTTTT.

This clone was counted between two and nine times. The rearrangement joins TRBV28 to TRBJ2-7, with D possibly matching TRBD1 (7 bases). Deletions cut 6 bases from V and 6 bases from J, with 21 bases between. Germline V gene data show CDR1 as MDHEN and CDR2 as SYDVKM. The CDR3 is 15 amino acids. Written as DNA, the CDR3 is TGTGCCAGCAGATCTACCGGGACAGCCGGGGGCGAGCAGTACTTC. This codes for CASRSTGTAGGEQYF.

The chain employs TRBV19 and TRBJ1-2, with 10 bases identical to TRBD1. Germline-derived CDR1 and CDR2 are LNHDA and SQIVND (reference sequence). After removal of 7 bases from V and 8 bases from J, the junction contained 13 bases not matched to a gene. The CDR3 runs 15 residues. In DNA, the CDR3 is TGTGCCAGTATCGACGCTCCGGGACAGGGGAGAGGCTACACCTTC. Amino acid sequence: CASIDAPGQGRGYTF. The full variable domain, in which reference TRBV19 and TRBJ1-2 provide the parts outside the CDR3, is DGGITQSPKYLFRKEGQNVTLSCEQNLNHDAMYWYRQDPGQGLRLIYYSQIVNDFQKGDIAEGYSVSREKKESFPLTVTSAQKNPTAFYLCASIDAPGQGRGYTFGSGTRLTVV.

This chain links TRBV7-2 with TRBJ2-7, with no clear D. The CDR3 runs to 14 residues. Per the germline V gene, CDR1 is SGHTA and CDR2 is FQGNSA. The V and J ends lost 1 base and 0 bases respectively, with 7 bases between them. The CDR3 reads CASSLEGGSYEQYF. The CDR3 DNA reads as TGTGCCAGCAGCTTAGAGGGCGGCTCCTACGAGCAGTACTTC.

CDR3 bases: TGTGCCAGCAGCACCTGGACAGGGGGCTACCAAGCAGCTTTCTTT. It yields the protein CASSTWTGGYQAAFF. This chain joins TRBV11-2 and TRBJ1-1; 11 positions match TRBD1. CDR1 and CDR2 (germline): SGHAT, FQNNGV. The J segment lost 10 bases and the V segment lost 5 bases, leaving 12 bases of the junction unmatched. This CDR3 comprises 15 residues. Drawing the rest from reference TRBV11-2 and TRBJ1-1, the complete variable domain is EAGVAQSPRYKIIEKRQSVAFWCNPISGHATLYWYQQILGQGPKLLIQFQNNGVVDDSQLPKDRFSAERLKGVDSTLKIQPAKLEDSAVYLCASSTWTGGYQAAFFGQGTRLTVV.

The CDR3 reads CAISESGSERDEQFF. In DNA, the CDR3 is TGTGCCATCAGTGAGTCGGGATCCGAGCGGGATGAGCAGTTCTTC. The rearrangement links TRBV10-3 to TRBJ2-1; TRBD2 is a possible D gene (6 bases). Germline V gene sequence: CDR1 ENHRY, CDR2 SYGVKD. Trimming shortened V by 0 bases and J by 8 bases, and 14 bases separated the two germline ends. The CDR3 runs 15 residues.

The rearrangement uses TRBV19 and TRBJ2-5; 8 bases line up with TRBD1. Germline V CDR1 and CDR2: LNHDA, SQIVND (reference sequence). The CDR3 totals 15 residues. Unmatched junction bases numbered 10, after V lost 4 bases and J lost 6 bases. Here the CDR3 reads CASSNSQGAWKTQYF. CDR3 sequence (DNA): TGTGCCAGTAGTAACAGCCAGGGGGCTTGGAAGACCCAGTACTTC. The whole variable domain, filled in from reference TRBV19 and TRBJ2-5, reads DGGITQSPKYLFRKEGQNVTLSCEQNLNHDAMYWYRQDPGQGLRLIYYSQIVNDFQKGDIAEGYSVSREKKESFPLTVTSAQKNPTAFYLCASSNSQGAWKTQYFGPGTRLLVL.

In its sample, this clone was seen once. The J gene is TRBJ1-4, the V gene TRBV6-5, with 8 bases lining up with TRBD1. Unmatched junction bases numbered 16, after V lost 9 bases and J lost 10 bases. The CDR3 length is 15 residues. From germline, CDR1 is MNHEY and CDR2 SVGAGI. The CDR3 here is CASGTGRGLTGKLFF. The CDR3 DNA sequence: TGTGCCAGTGGGACAGGTCGGGGCCTTACGGGAAAACTGTTTTTT.

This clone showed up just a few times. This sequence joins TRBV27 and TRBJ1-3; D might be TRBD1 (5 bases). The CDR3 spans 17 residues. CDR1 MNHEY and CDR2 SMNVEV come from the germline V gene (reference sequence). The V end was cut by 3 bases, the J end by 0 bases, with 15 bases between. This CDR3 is CASSFQGGPLSGNTIYF. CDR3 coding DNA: TGTGCCAGCAGTTTCCAGGGAGGCCCTCTCTCTGGAAACACCATATATTTT.

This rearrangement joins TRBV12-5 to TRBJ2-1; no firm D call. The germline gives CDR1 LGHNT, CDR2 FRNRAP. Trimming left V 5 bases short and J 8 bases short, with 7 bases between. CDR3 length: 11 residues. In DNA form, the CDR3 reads TGTGCTAGTGGTCCCCTCCATGAGCAGTTCTTC. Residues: CASGPLHEQFF.

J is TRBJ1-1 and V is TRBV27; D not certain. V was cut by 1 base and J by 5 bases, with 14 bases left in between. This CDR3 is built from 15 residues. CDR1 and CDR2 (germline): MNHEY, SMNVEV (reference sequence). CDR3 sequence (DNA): TGTGCCAGCAGTTTATTCAGGATTGGTAGGACTGAAGCTTTCTTT. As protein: CASSLFRIGRTEAFF.

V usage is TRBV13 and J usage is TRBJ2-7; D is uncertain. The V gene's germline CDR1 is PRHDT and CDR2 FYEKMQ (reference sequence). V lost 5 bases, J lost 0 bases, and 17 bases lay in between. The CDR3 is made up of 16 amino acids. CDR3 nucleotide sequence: TGTGCCAGCAGCCCGCGAGTGGTGCCGAGCTCCTACGAGCAGTACTTC. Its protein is CASSPRVVPSSYEQYF.

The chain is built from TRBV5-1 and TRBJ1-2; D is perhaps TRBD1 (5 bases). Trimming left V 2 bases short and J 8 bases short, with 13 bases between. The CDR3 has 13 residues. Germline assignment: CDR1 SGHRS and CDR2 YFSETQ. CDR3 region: CASSLDSSVGYTF. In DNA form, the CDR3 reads TGCGCCAGCAGCTTAGACAGTTCAGTCGGCTACACCTTC.

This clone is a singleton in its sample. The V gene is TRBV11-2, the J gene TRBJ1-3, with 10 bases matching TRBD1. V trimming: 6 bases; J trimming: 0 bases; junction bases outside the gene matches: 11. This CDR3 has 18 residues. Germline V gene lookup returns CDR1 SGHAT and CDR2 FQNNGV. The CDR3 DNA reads TGTGCCAGCAGATACTCCGGGACAGGGGCCTTCTCTGGAAACACCATATATTTT. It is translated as CASRYSGTGAFSGNTIYF.

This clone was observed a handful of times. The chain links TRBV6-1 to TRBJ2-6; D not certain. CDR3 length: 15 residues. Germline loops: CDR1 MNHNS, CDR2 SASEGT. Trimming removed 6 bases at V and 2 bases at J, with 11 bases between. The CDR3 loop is CASRLQRAGANVLTF. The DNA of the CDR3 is TGTGCCAGCAGATTACAAAGGGCTGGGGCCAACGTCCTGACTTTC.

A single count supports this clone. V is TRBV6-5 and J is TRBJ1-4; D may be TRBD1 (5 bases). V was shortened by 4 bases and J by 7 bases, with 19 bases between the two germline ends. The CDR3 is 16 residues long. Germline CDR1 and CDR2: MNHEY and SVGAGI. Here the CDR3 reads CASSSGNGAPREKLFF. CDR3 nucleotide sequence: TGTGCCAGCAGTTCAGGGAATGGGGCCCCCCGTGAAAAACTGTTTTTT.

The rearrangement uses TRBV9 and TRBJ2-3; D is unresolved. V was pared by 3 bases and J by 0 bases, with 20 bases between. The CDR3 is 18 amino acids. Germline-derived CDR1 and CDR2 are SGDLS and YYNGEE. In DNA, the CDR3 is TGTGCCAGCAGCGCGCCTACTGACACTCTAAAAAGCACAGATACGCAGTATTTT. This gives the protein CASSAPTDTLKSTDTQYF.

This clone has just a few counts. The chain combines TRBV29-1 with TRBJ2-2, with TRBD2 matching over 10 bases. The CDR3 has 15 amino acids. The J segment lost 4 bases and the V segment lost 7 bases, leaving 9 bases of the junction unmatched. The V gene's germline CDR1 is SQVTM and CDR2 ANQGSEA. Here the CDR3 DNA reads TGCAGCGGCCTCAGCGGGAGGGCCGGCACCGGGGAGCTGTTTTTT. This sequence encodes CSGLSGRAGTGELFF.

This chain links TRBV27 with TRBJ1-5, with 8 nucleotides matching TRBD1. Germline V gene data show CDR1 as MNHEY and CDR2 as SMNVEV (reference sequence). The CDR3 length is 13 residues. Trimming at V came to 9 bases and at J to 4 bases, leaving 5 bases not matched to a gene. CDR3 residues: CASGQGINQPQHF. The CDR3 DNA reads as TGTGCCAGTGGACAGGGAATAAATCAGCCCCAGCATTTT.

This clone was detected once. The CDR3 sequence is CASSSGGVMNEQFF. For the CDR3, the DNA is TGTGCCAGCAGCTCCGGGGGGGTTATGAATGAGCAGTTCTTC. The chain employs TRBV11-3 and TRBJ2-1; TRBD2 matches 8 bases. The length of the CDR3 is 14 residues. Germline-derived CDR1 and CDR2 are SGHNT and YENEEA. V was clipped by 4 bases and J by 7 bases; unmatched bases: 6.